These T cell receptor beta chains were read from a single sample in a study of metastatic and nonmetastatic thyroid tumors. MiXCR was used by TCRdb to re-call the PCR reads. This sample carries roughly 59,000 clones, around 16% of them seen once, and the ten largest clones take just under 9.5%. Material for sequencing was blood. These receptors were obtained from a male donor with papillary thyroid cancer or a benign thyroid nodule (not recorded which). Some clones in this sample may be carry-over from other donors' samples. The CDR3 runs from the conserved cysteine through the conserved F or W. A D gene is named only where the DNA matches it firmly.

J gene,V gene,D gene,CDR3 protein
TRBJ2-3,TRBV5-6,TRBD2,CASSFLAGAGTDTQYF
TRBJ2-7,TRBV28,-,CASTLQGFVEQYF
TRBJ1-5,TRBV6-1,-,CASSEAIEGAYQPQHF
TRBJ2-5,TRBV11-2,-,CASSQKSPLGTIKETQYF
TRBJ2-3,TRBV12-3/TRBV12-4,TRBD1,CASKRTGPLDTQYF
TRBJ1-5,TRBV15,-,CATSRAGKGQPQHF
TRBJ2-2,TRBV9,TRBD1,CASSVATVDREKHRGAVF
TRBJ2-1,TRBV10-3,TRBD2,CAISCPSGRANSDYEQFF
TRBJ2-3,TRBV24-1,-,CATSASSGHTQYF
TRBJ2-1,TRBV7-3,TRBD2,CASSPLLGTSFNEQLF
TRBJ2-1,TRBV4-2,TRBD2,CASSPGGSGTYNEQFF
TRBJ2-2,TRBV20-1,-,CSARGQQNTGELFF
TRBJ2-7,TRBV20-1,-,CSVTRRNRYEQYF
TRBJ1-1,TRBV28,TRBD1,CASSFVQGAEAFF
TRBJ2-5,TRBV5-5,-,CASSSGSGGQETQYF
TRBJ1-2,TRBV6-2/TRBV6-3,TRBD1,CASLLTGTGNGYTF
TRBJ2-5,TRBV7-6,-,CASSPNTVQETQYF
TRBJ2-3,TRBV27,TRBD2,CASSSTGTRITDTQYF
TRBJ1-4,TRBV27,-,CASSSTALGLSEKLFF
TRBJ2-1,TRBV11-2,TRBD2,CASSPAGVGNNEQFF
TRBJ1-5,TRBV7-8,-,CASSLDRGSNQPQHF
TRBJ2-2,TRBV6-4,-,CASSDRGHGELFF
TRBJ2-2,TRBV11-2,-,CASSPRGVGGAGELFF
TRBJ2-3,TRBV10-3,TRBD2,CATQLTSGHTDTQYF
TRBJ1-6,TRBV18,-,CASSQDGNSPLHF
TRBJ2-7,TRBV5-1,-,CASSLGFSSYEQYF
TRBJ2-3,TRBV9,-,CASTFGGEDTQYF
TRBJ2-1,TRBV12-3/TRBV12-4,-,CASSRRDGAYVHNEQFF
TRBJ1-3,TRBV28,-,CASLGPGVSSGNTIYF
TRBJ2-7,TRBV5-1,TRBD2,CASSPKIAGGHEQYF
TRBJ2-1,TRBV12-3/TRBV12-4,TRBD1,CASSWDSYNEQFF
TRBJ1-1,TRBV2,-,CASQNEGGEAFF
TRBJ1-5,TRBV6-6,-,CASSHSGPPGGNHPQHF
TRBJ2-7,TRBV11-2,-,CASSLGTAYEQYF
TRBJ2-1,TRBV7-9,-,CASIPGRWVDEQFF
TRBJ1-2,TRBV29-1,-,CSVEDRGGGHAYGYTF
TRBJ1-5,TRBV7-6,-,CASSLEGGLQPQHF
TRBJ2-1,TRBV7-9,-,CASSSFLYNEQFF
TRBJ2-4,TRBV28,-,CASSTRTVAKNIQYF